The 19 T cell receptor beta chains in this list originate from one sample, sequenced in a study of T cell responses to AZD1222 COVID-19 vaccine. Generated by immunoSEQ multiplex PCR, the TCRdb table keeps only in-frame clones and is missing some. This sample yields 85,000 to 100,000 clones, of which roughly 90% are seen a single time; around 8.3% belongs to the top ten. This specimen was peripheral blood, taken 28 days after the second AZD1222 dose. The receptors were gathered from an adult who received the AZD1222 COVID-19 vaccine.

This chain uses TRBV30 with TRBJ2-5; a weak D match, TRBD1 (5 bases). V dropped 2 bases and J dropped 3 bases, with 10 bases sitting between them. Germline V gives CDR1 GTSNPN, CDR2 SVGIG (reference sequence). This CDR3 has 13 residues. The CDR3 protein is CAWSNAGKETQYF. The CDR3 nucleotides read TGTGCCTGGAGTAATGCAGGGAAAGAGACCCAGTACTTC. The full variable domain, in which reference TRBV30 and TRBJ2-5 provide the parts outside the CDR3, is SQTIHQWPATLVQPVGSPLSLECTVEGTSNPNLYWYRQAAGRGLQLLFYSVGIGQISSEVPQNLSASRPQDRQFILSSKKLLLSDSGFYLCAWSNAGKETQYFGPGTRLLVL.

J is TRBJ2-3 and V is TRBV28; 7 positions agree with TRBD2. Germline CDR1 and CDR2: MDHEN and SYDVKM. CDR3 size: 14 residues. J lost 4 bases, V lost 3 bases, and 4 bases had no gene match. CDR3: CASSLAGAADTQYF. The CDR3 region has the DNA TGTGCCAGCAGTTTGGCGGGAGCGGCAGATACGCAGTATTTT.

The chain employs TRBV15 and TRBJ1-4; TRBD1 is a possible D gene (5 bases). The germline CDR1 and CDR2 sequences are LNHNV and YYDKDF (reference sequence). With 0 bases removed from V and 8 bases from J, the gap between germline ends came to 10 bases. The CDR3 extends over 14 amino acids. CDR3 sequence reads: CATSRDPRGEKLFF. For the CDR3, the DNA is TGTGCCACCAGCAGAGATCCGAGGGGAGAAAAACTGTTTTTT.

The V gene is TRBV28, the J gene TRBJ1-5, with D maybe TRBD1 (5 bases). The CDR3 is made up of 15 amino acids. Germline V gene data show CDR1 as MDHEN and CDR2 as SYDVKM. V shed 5 bases and J shed 7 bases, with 18 bases lying between them. Written as DNA, the CDR3 is TGTGCCAGCAGTCCCTTAGGCAGGGAACGCCAGCCCCAGCATTTT. This sequence encodes CASSPLGRERQPQHF.

This clone was recorded once. The V gene is TRBV14, the J gene TRBJ2-2, with 11 bases lining up with TRBD2. V gave up 4 bases and J gave up 5 bases; unmatched junction bases: 6. Germline lookup yields CDR1 SGHDN and CDR2 FVKESK. The CDR3 sequence is 16 residues long. CDR3 loop: CASSLAGGPKTGELFF. The DNA of the CDR3 is TGTGCCAGCAGCCTAGCGGGAGGGCCAAAAACCGGGGAGCTGTTTTTT.

This clone was seen just once. V is TRBV30 and J is TRBJ2-3; 7 bases match TRBD1. Per the germline V gene, CDR1 is GTSNPN and CDR2 is SVGIG (reference sequence). The CDR3 sequence is 14 residues long. The trim removed 1 base at V and 5 bases at J, leaving 6 bases unmatched. The DNA of the CDR3 is TGTGCCTGGAGTGGAGGGGGCCAAATAGATACGCAGTATTTT. It is translated as CAWSGGGQIDTQYF.

This chain joins TRBV10-3 and TRBJ2-1; TRBD2 matches at 8 bases. V shed 10 bases, J shed 7 bases, and the junction held 15 bases outside the gene matches. The germline CDR1 and CDR2 sequences are ENHRY and SYGVKD. This CDR3 has 15 amino acids. As DNA, the CDR3 is TGTGCCACCCGAAGTAGCGGGACGCGACCAAATGAGCAGTTCTTC. It codes for CATRSSGTRPNEQFF.

V is TRBV7-2 and J is TRBJ1-5; D is ambiguous. Trimming left V 5 bases short and J 5 bases short, with 13 bases between. Germline lookup yields CDR1 SGHTA and CDR2 FQGNSA. The CDR3 covers 14 residues. DNA of the CDR3: TGTGCCAGCAGCCCGCGGGCAGGAGATCAGCCCCAGCATTTT. This gives the protein CASSPRAGDQPQHF.

This clone showed up just a few times. The chain links TRBV6-5 to TRBJ1-6; D call uncertain. The CDR3 runs to 13 residues. Trimming shortened V by 7 bases and J by 5 bases, and 9 bases separated the two germline ends. CDR1 and CDR2 (germline): MNHEY, SVGAGI. The CDR3 loop is CASNRRHNSPLHF. DNA for the CDR3: TGTGCCAGCAACCGGAGACATAATTCACCCCTCCACTTT.

The chain couples TRBV6-6 to TRBJ1-6, with D possibly matching TRBD1 (6 bases). CDR3 length: 13 amino acids. V was cut by 5 bases and J by 11 bases, with 13 bases left in between. Germline values: CDR1 MNHNY, CDR2 SVGAGI (reference sequence). The CDR3 loop reads CASSGQIGPPLHF. CDR3 DNA: TGTGCCAGCAGTGGACAGATTGGGCCACCCCTCCACTTT.

J is TRBJ2-3 and V is TRBV7-2; no clear D gene. Germline CDR1 and CDR2: SGHTA and FQGNSA. CDR3 length: 13 amino acids. Trimming took 1 base from V and 5 from J, leaving 7 bases between them. The CDR3 protein is CASSLGGRDTQYF. CDR3 bases: TGTGCCAGCAGCTTAGGGGGTAGAGATACGCAGTATTTT.

The chain joins TRBV24-1 to TRBJ1-1; 7 positions agree with TRBD1. Trimming at V came to 9 bases and at J to 5 bases, leaving 5 bases not matched to a gene. The CDR3 covers 12 residues. CDR1 and CDR2 from the germline V gene are KGHDR and SFDVKD. CDR3 protein: CATSMTGTEAFF. The CDR3 region has the DNA TGTGCCACCTCCATGACAGGGACTGAAGCTTTCTTT.

This chain uses TRBV5-6 with TRBJ2-1, with 11 nucleotides matching TRBD2. The V gene's germline CDR1 is SGHDT and CDR2 YYEEEE. The CDR3 contains 15 residues. J lost 5 bases, V lost 4 bases, and 5 bases had no gene match. CDR3 DNA: TGTGCCAGCAGCCGGGGTAGCGGGAGGGACAATGAGCAGTTCTTC. Amino acid sequence: CASSRGSGRDNEQFF.

This clone came up once. The CDR3 DNA follows: TGTGCCAGCAGCAATGCCTTGACGGGCTACACCTTC. Its translation is CASSNALTGYTF. The genes are TRBV3-1 (or the pseudogene TRBV3-2) and TRBJ1-2; D is ambiguous. Trimming left V 5 bases short and J 8 bases short, with 12 bases between. Per germline, CDR1 LGHDT and CDR2 YNNKEL (reference sequence). The CDR3 covers 12 residues.

The chain combines TRBV2 with TRBJ2-5; possible D gene TRBD2, 7 bases. CDR1 and CDR2 from the germline V gene are SNHLY and FYNNEI. The ends were cut back, 6 bases at V and 4 bases at J, with 18 bases in the middle. The CDR3 consists of 15 residues. The CDR3 sequence: CASRKGGGPAETQYF. As DNA, the CDR3 is TGTGCCAGCAGGAAGGGGGGAGGGCCGGCAGAGACCCAGTACTTC.

J is TRBJ2-2 and V is TRBV5-1; D might be TRBD1 (5 bases). V lost 4 bases and J lost 0, with 13 bases in between. Per germline, CDR1 SGHRS and CDR2 YFSETQ. The CDR3 spans 16 residues. The CDR3 nucleotides read TGCGCCAGCAGCCTATGGACACGTTCGAACACCGGGGAGCTGTTTTTT. Protein: CASSLWTRSNTGELFF.

The V gene is TRBV6-6, the J gene TRBJ1-4; D is possibly TRBD1 (5 bases). The germline CDR1 and CDR2 sequences are MNHNY and SVGAGI (reference sequence). Trimming removed 8 bases at V and 8 bases at J, with 9 bases between. CDR3 size: 11 residues. The CDR3 DNA reads as TGTGCCAGCTCGGGGGTCGAAAAACTGTTTTTT. This encodes CASSGVEKLFF.

This clone was seen once. The V call is TRBV2, the J call TRBJ2-6; 7 nucleotides agree with TRBD1. The germline gives CDR1 SNHLY, CDR2 FYNNEI. V gave up 5 bases and J gave up 2 bases; unmatched junction bases: 6. This CDR3 is 16 amino acids long. DNA of the CDR3: TGTGCCAGCAGTAAGACAGGGATCGCTGGGGCCAACGTCCTGACTTTC. As protein: CASSKTGIAGANVLTF. Variable domain in full (rest from reference TRBV2 and TRBJ2-6): EPEVTQTPSHQVTQMGQEVILRCVPISNHLYFYWYRQILGQKVEFLVSFYNNEISEKSEIFDDQFSVERPDGSNFTLKIRSTKLEDSAMYFCASSKTGIAGANVLTFGAGSRLTVL.

The count of this clone is one. The chain links TRBV6-6 to TRBJ1-2; 8 bases align to TRBD1. The CDR3 has 13 residues. V shed 6 bases, J shed 4 bases, and the junction held 4 bases outside the gene matches. CDR1 is MNHNY and CDR2 is SVGAGI in the germline V gene (reference sequence). CDR3 amino acids: CASRQGGVYGYTF. In DNA form, the CDR3 reads TGTGCCAGCAGACAGGGGGGGGTCTATGGCTACACCTTC.